This TCR beta chain was identified in a study of blood T cell repertoires in COVID-19. Data came from immunoSEQ multiplex PCR; TCRdb stores just in-frame clones and leaves some out. The sample gives more than 200,000 clones, about four fifths of which show up once; roughly 2.7% is in the top ten. The receptor was derived from a woman between 35 and 50 years old with active or convalescent COVID-19. Specimen: peripheral blood.

CDR3 sequence reads: CASSLPSLGAYEQYF. CDR3 bases: TGCGCCAGCAGCTTGCCGTCCCTAGGGGCCTACGAGCAGTACTTC. This chain joins TRBV5-1 and TRBJ2-7, with a tentative D call TRBD1 (5 bases). The CDR3 is made up of 15 amino acids. V gave up 1 base and J gave up 2 bases, with 13 bases separating them. Per the germline V gene, CDR1 is SGHRS and CDR2 is YFSETQ. The whole variable domain, remainder taken from reference TRBV5-1 and TRBJ2-7, is KAGVTQTPRYLIKTRGQQVTLSCSPISGHRSVSWYQQTPGQGLQFLFEYFSETQRNKGNFPGRFSGRQFSNSRSEMNVSTLELGDSALYLCASSLPSLGAYEQYFGPGTRLTVT.